The next 29 T cell receptor beta chains were all read from a single sample in a study of blood T cells in healthy people across ages (dated by TCRdb to between 2014 and 2017). Library preparation employed 5' RACE. Sequencing was performed on an Illumina HiSeq 2500. A second PCR of roughly 6 to 12 cycles was performed with a sample-barcoded 5' primer and a J-beta primer mix. TCRdb reworked the public reads: Q25 trimming with fastp, MiXCR clone assembly, productive beta chains retained. CDR3 protein duplicates are merged, each entry listing the most common genes and DNA. The sample table holds some 1.5 million distinct CDR3 sequences, of which 28% were seen once. The leading ten clones occupy over 7% of the sample. Sequenced material: blood. These receptors all stem from a woman aged 25 to 39 in good health.

This clonotype was seen a few times. The chain carries TRBV12-3 or TRBV12-4 and TRBJ1-2; 8 bases match TRBD1. This CDR3 has 17 residues. V lost 2 bases, J lost 2 bases, and 10 bases stayed unmatched. The CDR3 protein is CASSLSLGTGYNYGYTF. The CDR3 nucleotides read TGTGCCAGCAGTTTAAGCCTGGGGACAGGTTACAACTATGGCTACACCTTC.

This clonotype was seen more than once but under ten times. The chain couples TRBV7-3 to TRBJ1-2; D is unresolved. V was shortened by 3 bases and J by 8 bases, with 13 bases between the two germline ends. CDR1 and CDR2 from the germline V gene are SGHTA and FQGTGA. This CDR3 region has 13 residues. CDR3 coding DNA: TGTGCCAGCAGCTTGGACCGCCGGGCCGGCTACACCTTC. Translated: CASSLDRRAGYTF.

J is TRBJ1-1 and V is TRBV20-1; D gene ambiguous. Germline V gene data show CDR1 as DFQATT and CDR2 as SNEGSKA (reference sequence). CDR3 length: 11 amino acids. V was shortened by 4 bases and J by 1 base, with 4 bases between the two germline ends. CDR3 DNA sequence: TGCAGTGCTAACCGGAACACTGAAGCTTTCTTT. As protein: CSANRNTEAFF.

The V gene is TRBV10-2, the J gene TRBJ2-1, with a tentative D call TRBD2 (5 bases). Between the trimmed V and J ends, which lost 1 base and 0 bases, there was a span of 10 bases. From germline, CDR1 is WSHSY and CDR2 SAAADI. The CDR3 has 16 amino acids. CDR3 DNA: TGCGCCAGCAGTGAGTTTAGGACTGGCTCCTACAATGAGCAGTTCTTC. Its protein product is CASSEFRTGSYNEQFF.

This clonotype was seen a handful of times. CDR3 protein: CASSRGTGGKAFF. In DNA, the CDR3 is TGTGCCAGCAGCCGCGGGACAGGGGGTAAAGCTTTCTTT. This sequence joins TRBV3-1 and TRBJ1-1; 11 bases map to TRBD1. With V trimmed by 4 bases and J by 9 bases, 4 bases remained unmatched. CDR3 size: 13 residues. Germline lookup yields CDR1 LGHDT and CDR2 YNNKEL (reference sequence).

DNA of the CDR3: TGTGCCAGCAGCTTATGGAAGACCAGTTTGGGGAATTCACCCCTCCACTTT. Translation: CASSLWKTSLGNSPLHF. V and J are TRBV7-2 and TRBJ1-6, with unresolved D. With 2 bases removed from V and 7 bases from J, the gap between germline ends came to 18 bases. Per germline, CDR1 SGHTA and CDR2 FQGNSA. The CDR3 is made up of 17 amino acids.

The gene calls are TRBV10-2 and TRBJ1-2; D not certain. V was clipped by 2 bases and J by 5 bases, with 6 bases between them. The CDR3 length is 12 residues. Germline V CDR1 and CDR2: WSHSY, SAAADI. The CDR3 DNA is TGCGCCAGCAGTGAGGACTGGTATGGCTACACCTTC. Translating gives CASSEDWYGYTF.

Ten or more counts support this clonotype. This chain links TRBV29-1 with TRBJ2-1; D not resolved. CDR3 size: 13 residues. V was clipped by 7 bases and J by 5 bases, with 15 bases between them. The V gene's germline CDR1 is SQVTM and CDR2 ANQGSEA. The CDR3 spells CSARGETHNEQFF. The CDR3, as DNA: TGCAGCGCCCGAGGAGAGACCCACAATGAGCAGTTCTTC.

This clonotype was counted ten times or more. The CDR3 sequence: CASGRFAPDTQYF. The CDR3 DNA sequence: TGCGCCAGCGGGCGATTCGCTCCAGATACGCAGTATTTT. V is TRBV4-1 and J is TRBJ2-3; D unresolved. Germline CDR1 is MGHRA and CDR2 is YSYEKL. The CDR3 runs to 13 residues. Trimming removed 8 bases at V and 4 bases at J, with 13 bases between.

A single count supports this clonotype. The chain links TRBV6-6 to TRBJ2-1; TRBD2 aligns across 9 bases. V lost 4 bases, J lost 7 bases, and 11 bases stayed unmatched. Germline lookup yields CDR1 MNHNY and CDR2 SVGAGI (reference sequence). The CDR3 spans 16 residues. This CDR3 reads CASSLSWAGGDNEQFF. The CDR3 region has the DNA TGTGCCAGCAGTTTGTCCTGGGCGGGAGGGGATAATGAGCAGTTCTTC.

The chain couples TRBV18 to TRBJ1-2; 7 positions agree with TRBD1. The V segment lost 5 bases and the J segment 5 bases; nucleotides outside the gene matches: 8. CDR3 length: 14 amino acids. In germline, CDR1 is KGHSH, CDR2 LQKENI. As DNA, the CDR3 is TGTGCCAGCTCAAATACAGGGGCAGTGTATGGCTACACCTTC. It is translated as CASSNTGAVYGYTF.

This clonotype was seen a few times. The V and J genes are TRBV6-6 and TRBJ1-2, with D unclear. The germline gives CDR1 MNHNY, CDR2 SVGAGI (reference sequence). V lost 2 bases and J lost 4, with 5 bases in between. The CDR3 sequence is 12 residues long. CDR3 nucleotide sequence: TGTGCCAGCAGTTACGTCGCCTATGGCTACACCTTC. Translation gives CASSYVAYGYTF.

The chain carries TRBV5-4 and TRBJ2-7; a possible D gene is TRBD1 (5 bases). The CDR3 contains 15 residues. Germline V gene sequence: CDR1 SGHNT, CDR2 YYREEE (reference sequence). Trimming left V 3 bases short and J 2 bases short, with 15 bases between. In DNA form, the CDR3 reads TGTGCCAGCAGCTCGGACGGACAAACTCCCTACGAGCAGTACTTC. It is translated as CASSSDGQTPYEQYF. Full variable domain (rest looked up from reference TRBV5-4 and TRBJ2-7): ETGVTQSPTHLIKTRGQQVTLRCSSQSGHNTVSWYQQALGQGPQFIFQYYREEENGRGNFPPRFSGLQFPNYSSELNVNALELDDSALYLCASSSDGQTPYEQYFGPGTRLTVT.

This clonotype has a handful of counts. The V call is TRBV27, the J call TRBJ2-3; 14 bases are a match to TRBD2. Germline V gene sequence: CDR1 MNHEY, CDR2 SMNVEV (reference sequence). The CDR3 totals 15 residues. DNA of the CDR3: TGTCCGGGGCGGACTAGCGGGAGGCGCACAGATACGCAGTATTTT. This gives the protein CPGRTSGRRTDTQYF.

This clonotype was counted at least ten times. The CDR3 spells CASSPNRDNYEQYF. CDR3 nucleotides: TGCGCCAGCAGCCCCAACCGGGACAACTACGAGCAGTACTTC. The chain has TRBV4-1 and TRBJ2-7, with D maybe TRBD1 (6 bases). The CDR3 sequence is 14 residues long. Trimming cost V 4 bases and J 3 bases, with 13 bases left between them. The germline gives CDR1 MGHRA, CDR2 YSYEKL.

In this sample, this clonotype turned up a few times. This rearrangement joins TRBV20-1 to TRBJ2-5; TRBD2 is a possible D gene (6 bases). The CDR3 is made up of 12 amino acids. V shed 6 bases and J shed 5 bases, with 13 bases lying between them. CDR1 DFQATT and CDR2 SNEGSKA come from the germline V gene (reference sequence). CDR3 coding DNA: TGCAGTGCCGTGGGGGGAATTGAGACCCAGTACTTC. Protein: CSAVGGIETQYF.

This clonotype has a handful of counts. The chain employs TRBV5-1 and TRBJ2-7; 9 bases agree with TRBD2. Germline CDR1 SGHRS, CDR2 YFSETQ. V gave up 9 bases and J gave up 7 bases; unmatched junction bases: 14. CDR3 size: 14 residues. The CDR3 nucleotides are TGCGCCACCAGGCTATTAGCGGGAGCGGGGGAGCAGTACTTC. Its translation is CATRLLAGAGEQYF.

This clonotype was recorded a few times. The genes are TRBV5-5 and TRBJ2-1; D might be TRBD1 or TRBD2, each matching 5 bases. The CDR3 sequence is 14 residues long. CDR1 and CDR2 (germline): SGHKS, YYEKEE (reference sequence). V shed 4 bases and J shed 9 bases, with 17 bases lying between them. The CDR3 here is CASSRGPTQSEQFF. In nucleotides, the CDR3 is TGTGCCAGCAGCCGGGGACCTACCCAAAGTGAGCAGTTCTTC.

This clonotype was counted many times. The rearrangement uses TRBV29-1 and TRBJ2-1; no definite D call. There are 13 residues in the CDR3. Germline V gene lookup returns CDR1 SQVTM and CDR2 ANQGSEA. V was pared by 0 bases and J by 3 bases, with 6 bases between. CDR3 DNA: TGCAGCGTTGAAGAGGGCGTCTACAATGAGCAGTTCTTC. Its protein is CSVEEGVYNEQFF.

The chain is built from TRBV12-3 or TRBV12-4 and TRBJ1-1; no firm D call. Trimming took off 5 bases at V and 11 bases at J, with 18 bases between the two ends. The CDR3 loop spans 13 amino acids. Here the CDR3 DNA reads TGTGCCAGCAGTCCTCGGGGAAGGGCTGGGGCTTTCTTT. Translating it yields CASSPRGRAGAFF.

The V gene is TRBV20-1, the J gene TRBJ2-5; TRBD1 aligns across 10 bases. Germline values: CDR1 DFQATT, CDR2 SNEGSKA (reference sequence). V gave up 4 bases and J gave up 4 bases; unmatched junction bases: 3. This CDR3 is built from 13 residues. The CDR3 spells CSAKDRGRETQYF. The CDR3 DNA reads TGCAGTGCTAAGGACAGGGGGAGAGAGACCCAGTACTTC.

The J gene is TRBJ2-3, the V gene TRBV7-2, with TRBD2 identical over 8 bases. The CDR3 sequence is 14 residues long. Germline V gene lookup returns CDR1 SGHTA and CDR2 FQGNSA. Trimming at V came to 3 bases and at J to 4 bases, leaving 3 bases not matched to a gene. CDR3 coding DNA: TGTGCCAGCAGCTTGAGGCGGGAGGCAGATACGCAGTATTTT. Translated, it gives CASSLRREADTQYF.

This clonotype was counted ten times or more. The chain has TRBV9 and TRBJ2-7, with D tentatively TRBD1 or TRBD2 (5 bases each). CDR1 SGDLS and CDR2 YYNGEE come from the germline V gene. The V gene lost 4 bases and the J gene lost 5 bases, with 16 bases spanning the gap. The CDR3 totals 14 residues. The DNA of the CDR3 is TGTGCCAGCAGCCCAGGCCGCCAGGGAGACGAGCAGTACTTC. It translates to CASSPGRQGDEQYF.

V usage is TRBV7-9 and J usage is TRBJ2-2; 10 bases match TRBD2. CDR1 and CDR2 (germline): SEHNR, FQNEAQ (reference sequence). The V segment lost 5 bases and the J segment 4 bases; nucleotides outside the gene matches: 4. The CDR3 sequence is 15 residues long. The CDR3 bases are TGTGCCAGCAGCCCCGGGACTAGCGTCACCGGGGAGCTGTTTTTT. Residues: CASSPGTSVTGELFF.

In this sample, this clonotype turned up a few times. The V and J genes are TRBV14 and TRBJ2-5; D uncertain. The CDR3 runs 15 residues. CDR1 is SGHDN and CDR2 is FVKESK in the germline V gene. Trimming cost V 1 base and J 2 bases, with 11 bases left between them. The CDR3 DNA follows: TGTGCCAGCAGCCAAGGCCTATGGAAACAAGAGACCCAGTACTTC. Protein sequence: CASSQGLWKQETQYF.

The chain links TRBV5-1 to TRBJ2-1, with unresolved D. The CDR3 runs to 14 residues. Trimming left V 2 bases short and J 6 bases short, with 12 bases between. CDR1 is SGHRS and CDR2 is YFSETQ in the germline V gene. CDR3 coding DNA: TGCGCCAGCAGCTTCTCTTCCAAGGTCAATGAGCAGTTCTTC. Translation gives CASSFSSKVNEQFF.

The genes are TRBV7-9 and TRBJ1-3; D remains ambiguous. The V and J ends lost 1 base and 0 bases respectively, with 13 bases between them. The CDR3 spans 17 residues. The germline V gene has CDR1 SEHNR and CDR2 FQNEAQ (reference sequence). CDR3 sequence: CASSLEKGSRSGNTIYF. The CDR3 coding sequence is TGTGCCAGCAGCTTAGAAAAAGGTTCACGCTCTGGAAACACCATATATTTT.

This clonotype showed up just a few times. V and J are TRBV5-5 and TRBJ2-1; D gene ambiguous. Per germline, CDR1 SGHKS and CDR2 YYEKEE (reference sequence). The CDR3 is made up of 17 amino acids. Deletions cut 0 bases from V and 6 bases from J, with 19 bases between. In DNA, the CDR3 is TGTGCCAGCAGCTTGGTCTATATTGCCGGAGCTGGCAATGAGCAGTTCTTC. Translated: CASSLVYIAGAGNEQFF.

The chain is built from TRBV6-5 and TRBJ1-5; TRBD1 aligns across 8 bases. V lost 6 bases, J lost 5 bases, and 6 bases stayed unmatched. The CDR3 runs to 14 residues. Germline CDR1 reads MNHEY; CDR2 reads SVGAGI. CDR3 amino acids: CASSPTGGHQPQHF. In DNA, the CDR3 is TGTGCCAGCAGCCCCACAGGGGGACATCAGCCCCAGCATTTT.